This T cell receptor beta chain was profiled in a study of cytomegalovirus exposure and HLA in healthy donors. Study at large: An early release of data contained roughly 86 million unique TCRs, which came from HLA-typed donors.

Germline V gene data show CDR1 as SGDLS and CDR2 as YYNGEE. The CDR3 covers 15 residues. J was trimmed by 3 bases and V by 0 bases; bases with no gene match: 2. Primers for the PCR totalled 60 Vbeta and 13 Jbeta. TCRdb's table, derived via immunoSEQ multiplex PCR, lists solely in-frame clones and lacks some. This sample carries about 150,000 clones, 84% of them seen once, and the ten largest clones take 4.5% to 5.5%. Broader study findings: Several of the most significant clusters were apparently associated with common viral pathogens in a later analysis. DRB1 had the most TCR associations and HLA-C the fewest, a later analysis found, with rates varying by HLA locus. Most CMV-associated TCR beta chains appeared HLA-restricted in a later analysis.

As for this clone: The antigen remains unidentified.

J is TRBJ2-1 and V is TRBV9, with 8 positions matching TRBD2. The sample consisted of PBMCs. The TCR originated in a man in his late teens or twenties in good health and CMV-seronegative. As DNA, the CDR3 is TGTGCCAGCAGCGTAGAAAGCGGGAGCTACAATGAGCAGTTCTTC. Its translation: CASSVESGSYNEQFF.